The TCR beta chain under discussion was sequenced for a study of shared clonotypes between healthy human individuals. The study's findings and limits: The generation probabilities recorded for non-shared clonotypes fell below those of clonotypes shared by all four donors. Around 5% of naive CD4 clonotypes were common to several donors.

Sequenced by immunoSEQ multiplex PCR; TCRdb stores in-frame clones only, minus some. This table has approximately 740,000 clones, almost 95% appearing once. Trimming stripped 0 bases from V and 0 bases from J, with 12 bases between. Germline V gene lookup returns CDR1 SNHLY and CDR2 FYNNEI. The CDR3 sequence is 17 residues long. Only CD45RO-negative cells positively selected for CCR7 counted as naive CD8 cells, so terminally differentiated effector memory CD45RA+ cells were excluded. Every donor, a Caucasian adult, lived in Nashville, Tennessee. Notes on this clone: Its specificity is not known.

Sequenced: naive CD8+ T cells sorted from blood. This receptor was identified in a man under 40 in good health. This chain uses TRBV2 with TRBJ1-5, with D possibly TRBD1 on 5 matching bases. CDR3 loop: CASSEALRGVSNQPQHF. The DNA for the CDR3 is TGTGCCAGCAGTGAAGCGCTTCGGGGGGTTAGCAATCAGCCCCAGCATTTT.